This passage covers 5 T cell receptor beta chains from one sample sequenced in a study of cytomegalovirus exposure and HLA in healthy donors. PCR used 60 Vbeta primers and 13 Jbeta primers. TCRdb keeps only in-frame clones here, not all; method: immunoSEQ multiplex PCR. The table includes about 110,000 clones, about 81% detected once. The material sequenced was PBMCs. Source of these receptors: a male donor in good health and CMV-seropositive.

The chain joins TRBV7-2 to TRBJ2-1, with TRBD1 identical over 12 bases. The ends lost 5 bases at V and 7 bases at J; junction bases unmatched: 6. Germline CDR1 SGHTA, CDR2 FQGNSA. The CDR3 consists of 15 residues. The CDR3 sequence is CASSRDRGRLNEQFF. The CDR3 bases are TGTGCCAGCAGCAGGGACAGGGGGCGCTTGAATGAGCAGTTCTTC.

This chain joins TRBV9 and TRBJ1-5; D is unclear. The CDR3 runs 13 residues. Germline V CDR1 and CDR2: SGDLS, YYNGEE. Trimming stripped 4 bases from V and 5 bases from J, with 10 bases between. The CDR3 DNA follows: TGTGCCAGCAGCCCCGAGGAATATCAGCCCCAGCATTTT. This sequence encodes CASSPEEYQPQHF.

This chain connects TRBV7-3 to TRBJ2-1, with 8 nucleotides matching TRBD2. The V gene's germline CDR1 is SGHTA and CDR2 FQGTGA. V shed 0 bases and J 5 bases; nucleotides not matched to a gene: 6. This CDR3 contains 16 residues. DNA of the CDR3: TGTGCCAGCAGCTTAACCCTCACTAGCGGAAACAATGAGCAGTTCTTC. Residues: CASSLTLTSGNNEQFF. The full variable domain, completed using reference TRBV7-3 and TRBJ2-1, is GAGVSQTPSNKVTEKGKYVELRCDPISGHTALYWYRQSLGQGPEFLIYFQGTGAADDSGLPNDRFFAVRPEGSVSTLKIQRTERGDSAVYLCASSLTLTSGNNEQFFGPGTRLTVL.

This clone has only one observation. V gene TRBV2 combines with J gene TRBJ2-3; 7 bases line up with TRBD2. This CDR3 is built from 12 residues. Germline V gene lookup returns CDR1 SNHLY and CDR2 FYNNEI. V trimming: 11 bases; J trimming: 8 bases; junction bases outside the gene matches: 10. The CDR3 region is CAGGGSGGTQYF. The CDR3 coding sequence is TGTGCCGGGGGGGGGTCCGGGGGTACGCAGTATTTT.

The chain uses TRBV29-1 and TRBJ2-3; 10 bases match TRBD1. The CDR3 loop spans 15 amino acids. The germline V gene has CDR1 SQVTM and CDR2 ANQGSEA. J gave up 0 bases and V 2 bases, and 2 bases lay outside the gene matches. CDR3 DNA: TGCAGCGTTGAAAGGGACAGGGGAAGCACAGATACGCAGTATTTT. Its protein product is CSVERDRGSTDTQYF.